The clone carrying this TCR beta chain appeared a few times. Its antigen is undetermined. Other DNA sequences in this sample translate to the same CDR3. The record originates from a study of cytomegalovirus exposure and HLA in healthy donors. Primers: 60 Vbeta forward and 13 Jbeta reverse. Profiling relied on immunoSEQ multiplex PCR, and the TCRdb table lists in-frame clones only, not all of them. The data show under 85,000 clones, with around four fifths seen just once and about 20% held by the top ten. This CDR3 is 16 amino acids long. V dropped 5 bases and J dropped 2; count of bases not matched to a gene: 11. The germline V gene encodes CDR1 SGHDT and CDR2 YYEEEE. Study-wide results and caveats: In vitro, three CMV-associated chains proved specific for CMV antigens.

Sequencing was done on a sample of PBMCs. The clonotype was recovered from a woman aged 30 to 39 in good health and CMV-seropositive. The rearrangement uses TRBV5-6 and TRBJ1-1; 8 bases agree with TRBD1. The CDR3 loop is CASRLFGTGGNTEAFF. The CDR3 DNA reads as TGTGCCAGCAGGTTATTTGGGACAGGAGGCAACACTGAAGCTTTCTTT. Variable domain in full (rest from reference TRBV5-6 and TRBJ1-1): DAGVTQSPTHLIKTRGQQVTLRCSPKSGHDTVSWYQQALGQGPQFIFQYYEEEERQRGNFPDRFSGHQFPNYSSELNVNALLLGDSALYLCASRLFGTGGNTEAFFGQGTRLTVV.